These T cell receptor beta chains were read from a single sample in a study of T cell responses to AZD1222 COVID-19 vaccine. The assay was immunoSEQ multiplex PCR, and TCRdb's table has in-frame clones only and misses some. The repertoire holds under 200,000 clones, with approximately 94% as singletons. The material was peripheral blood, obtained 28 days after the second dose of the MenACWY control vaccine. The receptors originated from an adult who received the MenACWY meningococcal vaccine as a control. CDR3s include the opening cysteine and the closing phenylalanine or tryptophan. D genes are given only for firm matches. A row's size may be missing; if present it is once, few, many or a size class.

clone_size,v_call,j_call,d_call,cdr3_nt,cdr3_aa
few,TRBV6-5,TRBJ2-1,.,TGTGCCAGCAGTTTGACAGGTTGGGATGAGCAGTTCTTC,CASSLTGWDEQFF
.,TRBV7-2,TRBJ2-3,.,TGTGCCAGCAGCTTAGGGGGCTTCACAGATACGCAGTATTTT,CASSLGGFTDTQYF
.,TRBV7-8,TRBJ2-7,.,TGTGCCAGCAGCTTAGTCCGGAGACAAACCATAATTTCCTACGAGCAGTACTTC,CASSLVRRQTIISYEQYF
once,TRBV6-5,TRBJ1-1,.,TGTGCCAGCAGTTCGGACTACACTGAAGCTTTCTTT,CASSSDYTEAFF
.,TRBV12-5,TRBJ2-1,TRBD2,TGTGCTAGTGGTGCCTCTCTGACTAGCGGGAGTGGAAATGAGCAGTTCTTC,CASGASLTSGSGNEQFF
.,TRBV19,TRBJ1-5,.,TGTGCCAGTAGTCCGACAGGACATAGCAATCAGCCCCAGCATTTT,CASSPTGHSNQPQHF
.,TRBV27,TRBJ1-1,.,TGTGCCAGCATGGCGGGGTTCCGTATGAACACTGAAGCTTTCTTT,CASMAGFRMNTEAFF
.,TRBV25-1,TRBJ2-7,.,TGTGCCAGCAGTGACCCAGGGCTCTACGAGCAGTACTTC,CASSDPGLYEQYF
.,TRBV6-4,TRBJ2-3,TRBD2,TGTGCCAGCAAAGCTGGAGCGGGAGTGGGAGATACGCAGTATTTT,CASKAGAGVGDTQYF
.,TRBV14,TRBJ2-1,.,TGTGCCAGCAGCCAAGAACTAGCCCTACCGCACAATGAGCAGTTCTTC,CASSQELALPHNEQFF
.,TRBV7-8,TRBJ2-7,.,TGTGCCAGCAGCTTGGGCAGGGACGTCTACGAGCAGTACTTC,CASSLGRDVYEQYF
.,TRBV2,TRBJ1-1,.,TGTGCCAGCAGTGCACCGGGACACAAGAACACTGAAGCTTTCTTT,CASSAPGHKNTEAFF
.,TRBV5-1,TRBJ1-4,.,TGCGCCAGCAGCTTGTTAGGGGGGTCTTCGGAAAAACTGTTTTTT,CASSLLGGSSEKLFF
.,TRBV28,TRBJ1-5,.,TGTGCCAGCACCGAGGTGGGGGGAGTTCAGCCCCAGCATTTT,CASTEVGGVQPQHF
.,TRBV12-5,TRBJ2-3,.,TGTGCTAGTGGTCCTCCTAGCACAGATACGCAGTATTTT,CASGPPSTDTQYF
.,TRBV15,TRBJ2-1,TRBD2,TGTGCCACCCTAAGGGGAGCGGGAGGACTCAATGAGCAGTTCTTC,CATLRGAGGLNEQFF
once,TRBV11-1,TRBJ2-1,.,TGTGCCAGCAGCCCGAGAGGGAGGATGTACAATGAGCAGTTCTTC,CASSPRGRMYNEQFF
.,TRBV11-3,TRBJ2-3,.,TGTGCCAGCAGCCGCTCTTTGGGCGGGCTAAGCACAGATACGCAGTATTTT,CASSRSLGGLSTDTQYF
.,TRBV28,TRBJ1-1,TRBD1,TGTGCCAGCAGGCCGGACAGGGTGTCCACTGAAGCTTTCTTT,CASRPDRVSTEAFF
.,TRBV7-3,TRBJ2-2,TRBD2,TGTGCCAGCAGCCAAGCGGGACTAGCGGGGGCGAACACCGGGGAGCTGTTTTTT,CASSQAGLAGANTGELFF
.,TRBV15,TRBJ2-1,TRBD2,TGTGCCACCAGCGATGATACTAGCGGTCAATACAATGAGCAGTTCTTC,CATSDDTSGQYNEQFF
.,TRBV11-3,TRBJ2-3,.,TGTGCCAGCAGCCTTGGGCGGTGGACAGATACGCAGTATTTT,CASSLGRWTDTQYF
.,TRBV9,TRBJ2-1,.,TGTGCCAGCAGCGTAGAGGAGCATGAGCAGTTCTTC,CASSVEEHEQFF
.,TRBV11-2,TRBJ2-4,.,TGTGCCAGCAGCCGCGGGGCCAAAAACATTCAGTACTTC,CASSRGAKNIQYF
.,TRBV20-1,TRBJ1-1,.,TGCAGTGCTAGACTGGGGACTGAAGCTTTCTTT,CSARLGTEAFF
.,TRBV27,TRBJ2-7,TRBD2,TGTGCCAGCAGTTTACAGGGGACTAGCGGTTACGAGCAGTACTTC,CASSLQGTSGYEQYF
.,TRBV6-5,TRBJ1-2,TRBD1,TGTGCCAGCAGTTACACCGGACAGGGCGGCTATGGCTACACCTTC,CASSYTGQGGYGYTF
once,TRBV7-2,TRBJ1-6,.,TGTGCCAGCACTATTCGGTCCGGGAATTCACCCCTCCACTTT,CASTIRSGNSPLHF
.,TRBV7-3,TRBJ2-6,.,TGTGCCAGCAGCTTAATAGGTATCGGTGGACTCATCCACTCTGGGGCCAACGTCCTGACTTTC,CASSLIGIGGLIHSGANVLTF
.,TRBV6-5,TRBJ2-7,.,TGTGCCAGCAGTTACGGGCGGCTCTCCTACGAGCAGTACTTC,CASSYGRLSYEQYF
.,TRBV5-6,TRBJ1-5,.,TGTGCCAGCAGCGTGGGGGGGCCGAGACAGCCCCAGCATTTT,CASSVGGPRQPQHF
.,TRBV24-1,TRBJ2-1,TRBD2,TGTGCCACCAGTGATTCAAAGGGCGGGAGGGCCGGATTTCGTGAGCAGTTCTTC,CATSDSKGGRAGFREQFF
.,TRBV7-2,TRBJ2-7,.,TGTGCCAGCAAGGACAGTGGACGGAGCGAGCAGTACTTC,CASKDSGRSEQYF
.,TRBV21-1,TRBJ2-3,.,TGTGCCAGCAGCCCACTGACAGGACAACTTGGAGATACGCAGTATTTT,CASSPLTGQLGDTQYF
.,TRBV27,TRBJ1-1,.,TGTGCCAGCAGTTTACGGGGGGAACACACTGAAGCTTTCTTT,CASSLRGEHTEAFF
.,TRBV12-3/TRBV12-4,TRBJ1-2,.,TGTGCCAGCAGTTTGGGTCAGGGGCATGGCTACACCTTC,CASSLGQGHGYTF
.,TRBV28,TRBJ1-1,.,TGTGCCAGCAGAGGACGGGAGAACACTGAAGCTTTCTTT,CASRGRENTEAFF
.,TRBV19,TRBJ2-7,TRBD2,TGTGCCAGTAGTATCGGGACTAGGGTTATCGACGAGCAGTACTTC,CASSIGTRVIDEQYF
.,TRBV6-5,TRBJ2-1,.,TGTGCCAGCACAGTATACAATGAGCAGTTCTTC,CASTVYNEQFF
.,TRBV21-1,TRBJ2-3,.,TGTGCCAGCAGCAAAAGGGGCCCAGGGAAAGCCCCCGGAGAGGATACGCAGTATTTT,CASSKRGPGKAPGEDTQYF
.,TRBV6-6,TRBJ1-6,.,TGTGCCAGCAGTGCTCACCATCCGAACAATTCACCCCTCCACTTT,CASSAHHPNNSPLHF
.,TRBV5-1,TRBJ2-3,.,TGCGCCAGCAAGAGGGGGAACACAGATACGCAGTATTTT,CASKRGNTDTQYF
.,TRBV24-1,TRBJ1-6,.,TGTGCCACCAGTGAGGGACCGGACAAACCCCTCCACTTT,CATSEGPDKPLHF
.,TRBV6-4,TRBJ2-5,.,TGTGCCAGCAGTCTCAATCCGGGGACTCAAGAGACCCAGTACTTC,CASSLNPGTQETQYF
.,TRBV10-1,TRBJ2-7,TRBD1,TGCGCCAGCAGTGGGACAGGAGCCTCCTACGAGCAGTACTTC,CASSGTGASYEQYF
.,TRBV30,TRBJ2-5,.,TGTGCCTGGAGTACGGTCCAAGAGACCCAGTACTTC,CAWSTVQETQYF
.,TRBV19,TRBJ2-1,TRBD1,TGTGCCAGTAGTATTCGGACAGGGGGCTTTCCCAGAGGCGGTGAGCAGTTCTTC,CASSIRTGGFPRGGEQFF
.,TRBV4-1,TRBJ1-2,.,TGCGCCAGCAGCCAAGATGTGGCAGGCCTCAACTATGGCTACACCTTC,CASSQDVAGLNYGYTF
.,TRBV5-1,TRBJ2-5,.,TGCGCCAGCAGCTTTAATTGGCAAGAGACCCAGTACTTC,CASSFNWQETQYF
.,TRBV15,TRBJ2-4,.,TGTGCCACCAGCAGAGGAATAGCGGAAAACAAAAACATTCAGTACTTC,CATSRGIAENKNIQYF
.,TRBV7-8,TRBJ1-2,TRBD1,TGTGCCAGCACCTTGGACAGGGGTCGTGGCTACACCTTC,CASTLDRGRGYTF
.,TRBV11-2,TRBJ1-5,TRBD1,TGTGCCAGCAGCCAAACGGGACAGGGGCCGGAGCCCCAGCATTTT,CASSQTGQGPEPQHF
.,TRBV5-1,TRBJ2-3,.,TGCGCCAGCAGCTTGGGGGCTCCCGTGGATACGCAGTATTTT,CASSLGAPVDTQYF
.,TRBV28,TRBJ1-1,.,TGTGCCAGCAGTTTATTAGCGAACACTGAAGCTTTCTTT,CASSLLANTEAFF
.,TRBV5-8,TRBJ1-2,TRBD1,TGTGCCAGCAGCTTGTTCGACAGGGCCCTCTTC,CASSLFDRALF
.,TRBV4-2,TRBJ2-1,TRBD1,TGTGCCAGCAGCCGGGACAGGGACAATGAGCAGTTCTTC,CASSRDRDNEQFF
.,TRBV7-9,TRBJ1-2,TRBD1,TGTGCCAGCAGCTTTCGACAGGGGGACGGCTACACCTTC,CASSFRQGDGYTF
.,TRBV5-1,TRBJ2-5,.,TGCGCCAGCAGCTGGACAGGAGGGGAGACCCAGTACTTC,CASSWTGGETQYF
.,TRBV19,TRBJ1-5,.,TGTGCCAGTAGTATTTTGGTGGTGGGCAATCAGCCCCAGCATTTT,CASSILVVGNQPQHF